This T cell receptor (beta chain) was recovered during a study of T cell repertoires in cytomegalovirus infection. Study-level information: Public TCR beta signature analysis indicated the presence of both CMV infection and matching HLA type. Findings and limits, study-wide: There were HLA-C-restricted CMV-specific TCR beta clonotypes dominating the ex vivo response. The cumulative frequency of public TCR beta families identified carriers of CMV plus the relevant HLA.

TCRdb reanalysed the reads using MiXCR and keeps one entry per CDR3 protein. The table has 200,000 to 300,000 distinct CDR3 sequences, 12% to 15% seen once; the top ten hold around 8.8%. Germline CDR1 is SGHTA and CDR2 is FQGNSA. After removal of 0 bases from V and 7 bases from J, the junction contained 11 bases not matched to a gene. The CDR3 extends over 18 amino acids. This clonotype was picked up a small number of times. The target antigen is unknown. J is TRBJ2-4 and V is TRBV7-2, with 11 bases fitting TRBD2. What was sequenced was PBMCs. The receptor was derived from a human donor in good health (CMV status not recorded). Some clones in this sample may be carry-over from other donors' samples. The CDR3 region has the DNA TGTGCCAGCAGCTTAGCCAAACTGACTAGCGGGACGGGGAACATTCAGTACTTC. This encodes CASSLAKLTSGTGNIQYF. Filled out from reference TRBV7-2 and TRBJ2-4, the complete variable domain reads GAGVSQSPSNKVTEKGKDVELRCDPISGHTALYWYRQSLGQGLEFLIYFQGNSAPDKSGLPSDRFSAERTGGSVSTLTIQRTQQEDSAVYLCASSLAKLTSGTGNIQYFGAGTRLSVL.